Following are 9 T cell receptor beta chains from one sample sequenced in a study of cytomegalovirus exposure and HLA in healthy donors. PCR primers comprised 60 Vbeta and 13 Jbeta primers. Repertoires were generated with immunoSEQ multiplex PCR, while TCRdb's copy carries only in-frame clones and drops some. Of roughly 200,000 clones in the sample, 86% were seen once. Sample: PBMCs. The receptors come from a young woman in good health and CMV-seronegative.

This clone appeared once. The rearrangement joins TRBV5-1 to TRBJ2-4, with TRBD1 matching 8 bases. Germline V CDR1 and CDR2: SGHRS, YFSETQ. With 4 bases clipped from V and 0 bases from J, the junction kept 15 bases outside the gene matches. CDR3 length: 19 amino acids. The CDR3 nucleotides are TGCGCCAGCAGCCCTATGCTTTTAGGACAGGGCCTAGCCAAAAACATTCAGTACTTC. This sequence encodes CASSPMLLGQGLAKNIQYF.

V and J are TRBV2 and TRBJ2-7, with 7 positions matching TRBD1. V lost 6 bases, J lost 6 bases, and 14 bases stayed unmatched. CDR1 and CDR2 (germline): SNHLY, FYNNEI. The CDR3 runs 15 residues. CDR3 loop: CASRLRPGQNIEQYF. In DNA form, the CDR3 reads TGTGCCAGCAGACTCAGACCGGGACAGAATATCGAGCAGTACTTC.

This CDR3 reads CASSVEGRYNEQFF. As DNA, the CDR3 is TGTGCCAGCAGCGTAGAAGGCAGGTACAATGAGCAGTTCTTC. The chain carries TRBV9 and TRBJ2-1; D call uncertain. The CDR3 totals 14 residues. Trimming removed 0 bases from V and 4 bases from J, with 8 bases in between. Germline values: CDR1 SGDLS, CDR2 YYNGEE.

This clone was counted a few times. The chain carries TRBV5-1 and TRBJ1-1; D ambiguous. The germline CDR1 and CDR2 sequences are SGHRS and YFSETQ. The length of the CDR3 is 14 residues. Between the trimmed V and J ends, which lost 0 bases and 1 base, there was a span of 7 bases. The CDR3 sequence is CASSLVQANTEAFF. The CDR3 DNA is TGCGCCAGCAGCTTGGTTCAAGCGAACACTGAAGCTTTCTTT.

The gene calls are TRBV9 and TRBJ2-2, with D hard to call. CDR1 is SGDLS and CDR2 is YYNGEE in the germline V gene. CDR3 length: 15 residues. The V gene lost 0 bases and the J gene lost 1 base, with 7 bases spanning the gap. CDR3: CASSVDPGNTGELFF. The CDR3 nucleotides read TGTGCCAGCAGCGTAGATCCCGGGAACACCGGGGAGCTGTTTTTT.

V and J are TRBV10-3 and TRBJ1-4; TRBD1 might be the D (5 bases). From germline, CDR1 is ENHRY and CDR2 SYGVKD. CDR3 size: 15 residues. Deletions cut 0 bases from V and 7 bases from J, with 12 bases between. CDR3 residues: CAISESGQGGEKLFF. In DNA form, the CDR3 reads TGTGCCATCAGTGAGTCTGGGCAGGGAGGTGAAAAACTGTTTTTT.

V is TRBV7-3 and J is TRBJ2-3; D is undetermined. The CDR3 is 17 amino acids. The V gene's germline CDR1 is SGHTA and CDR2 FQGTGA. V was clipped by 5 bases and J by 1 base, with 19 bases between them. The CDR3 loop reads CASSPQTFGQGTDTQYF. CDR3 bases: TGTGCCAGCAGCCCCCAGACTTTCGGCCAAGGCACAGATACGCAGTATTTT. The variable domain in full, completed from reference TRBV7-3 and TRBJ2-3, reads GAGVSQTPSNKVTEKGKYVELRCDPISGHTALYWYRQSLGQGPEFLIYFQGTGAADDSGLPNDRFFAVRPEGSVSTLKIQRTERGDSAVYLCASSPQTFGQGTDTQYFGPGTRLTVL.

The chain links TRBV30 to TRBJ2-4; D remains ambiguous. The CDR3 runs to 11 residues. Germline V gene data show CDR1 as GTSNPN and CDR2 as SVGIG (reference sequence). V lost 0 bases and J 7 bases, leaving 4 bases between the germline ends. Here the CDR3 reads CAWSVGNIQYF. The CDR3 nucleotides read TGTGCCTGGAGTGTCGGGAACATTCAGTACTTC.

This chain links TRBV6-1 with TRBJ1-5; D is possibly TRBD1 (5 bases). In germline, CDR1 is MNHNS, CDR2 SASEGT. This CDR3 has 15 amino acids. The V and J ends lost 7 bases and 8 bases respectively, with 21 bases between them. The CDR3 loop is CASTGWPTTGEPQHF. The CDR3 nucleotides are TGTGCCAGCACAGGGTGGCCTACTACGGGGGAGCCCCAGCATTTT.